This record covers a single T cell receptor (beta chain). Its antigen remains unknown. The germline V gene encodes CDR1 LGHDT and CDR2 YNNKEL (reference sequence). This CDR3 spans 14 amino acids. Nested amplification of TCRalpha and TCRbeta cDNA involved two PCRs of approximately 16 and 10 cycles. TCRdb reworked the 5' RACE reads into one entry per CDR3 protein, no DNA. The sample has a few hundred thousand distinct CDR3 sequences; the top ten hold approximately 2.4%. The data stem from a study of monozygotic twins with inflammatory bowel disease. Study conclusions and caveats: Patient repertoires may carry noise from differing immunosuppressive treatments. Researchers report that IBD patients shared fewer clonotypes with others than healthy twins, especially amid disease activity.

Sequencing input: blood. The V gene is TRBV3-1, the J gene TRBJ2-5; TCRdb selects TRBD1, and the lack of DNA leaves this call unchecked. The sequence derives from a human donor with ulcerative colitis or Crohn's disease, or a healthy co-twin of an affected twin (not recorded which). This CDR3 is CASSQAQGTETQYF.